The clone carrying this T cell receptor beta chain has at least ten counts. TCRdb re-analysed the 5' RACE reads in MiXCR, keeping a single row per CDR3 protein. The repertoire has 300,000 to 400,000 distinct CDR3 sequences, 6.2% of them found once; the top ten carry approximately 15%. J gave up 3 bases and V 3 bases, and 7 bases lay outside the gene matches. The CDR3 sequence is 14 residues long. CDR1 and CDR2 from the germline V gene are GTSNPN and SVGIG (reference sequence). This sample was taken from a study of T cells after yellow fever vaccination. J is TRBJ2-5 and V is TRBV30, with 7 bases that match TRBD2. This clonotype originated in a man aged 30 to 45 who received the YFV17D yellow fever vaccine. Sample: PBMCs, taken 5 days after the yellow fever booster vaccination. The CDR3 DNA reads as TGTGCCTGGAGGGGACTACATAAGGAAGAGACCCAGTACTTC. It translates to CAWRGLHKEETQYF.